This passage covers 4 T cell receptor beta chains from one sample sequenced in a study of blood T cell repertoires in COVID-19. Repertoires were generated with immunoSEQ multiplex PCR, while TCRdb's copy carries only in-frame clones and drops some. The table records 200,000 to 300,000 clones, about nine tenths of them present only once. The sequencing sample was made of peripheral blood. The receptors come from a man in his forties who had recovered from COVID-19.

This clone was observed a handful of times. The V and J genes are TRBV2 and TRBJ1-6, with TRBD1 matching 10 bases. The CDR3 loop spans 16 amino acids. CDR1 and CDR2 from the germline V gene are SNHLY and FYNNEI. J was trimmed by 7 bases and V by 6 bases; bases with no gene match: 9. The CDR3 reads CASSLERDRGNSPLHF. In DNA, the CDR3 is TGTGCCAGCAGCCTCGAAAGGGACAGGGGAAATTCACCCCTCCACTTT.

The chain recombines TRBV27 with TRBJ1-5; maybe TRBD1 (5 bases). CDR1 is MNHEY, CDR2 SMNVEV, per germline (reference sequence). V was pared by 1 base and J by 6 bases, with 16 bases between. The CDR3 has 16 residues. CDR3: CASSLWGGVRTQPQHF. The CDR3 DNA reads TGTGCCAGCAGTTTATGGGGCGGGGTTCGCACTCAGCCCCAGCATTTT.

The V call is TRBV7-2, the J call TRBJ2-7; a possible D gene is TRBD1 (6 bases). Trimming took off 5 bases at V and 0 bases at J, with 14 bases between the two ends. In germline, CDR1 is SGHTA, CDR2 FQGNSA. This CDR3 comprises 15 residues. The CDR3 sequence: CASSPQGFRSYEQYF. CDR3 nucleotide sequence: TGTGCCAGCAGCCCTCAGGGGTTCCGCTCCTACGAGCAGTACTTC.

The chain joins TRBV27 to TRBJ1-5, with 8 bases fitting TRBD1. Germline assignment: CDR1 MNHEY and CDR2 SMNVEV (reference sequence). J gave up 7 bases and V 4 bases, and 6 bases lay outside the gene matches. The CDR3 loop spans 14 amino acids. DNA for the CDR3: TGTGCCAGCAGTTCAACAGGGGGATGGCAGCCCCAGCATTTT. This gives the protein CASSSTGGWQPQHF.